Below are 2 T cell receptor beta chains sequenced from a single sample in a study of T cell repertoires in cytomegalovirus infection. Their recognized antigens are unknown. TCRdb reprocessed the reads via MiXCR and lists one record per CDR3 protein. This sample carries hundreds of thousands of distinct CDR3 sequences, under 45% of them seen once, and the ten largest clones take roughly two fifths. This specimen was cultured PBMCs, taken from culture after CMV antigen stimulation. These receptors originate from a human donor in good health (CMV status not recorded). Some clones in this sample may be carry-over from other donors' samples.

The sample holds a few counts of this clonotype. The DNA for the CDR3 is TGTGCCAGCAGCAAAGGGACGAACAGGGGCACAGATACGCAGTATTTT. Translated: CASSKGTNRGTDTQYF. The V call is TRBV7-2, the J call TRBJ2-3; a possible D gene is TRBD1 (6 bases). Between the trimmed V and J ends, which lost 5 bases and 1 base, there was a span of 16 bases. This CDR3 spans 16 amino acids. CDR1 is SGHTA, CDR2 FQGNSA, per germline.

In its sample, this clonotype was seen a few times. J is TRBJ1-2 and V is TRBV7-9, with 10 nucleotides matching TRBD1. CDR3 length equals 18 residues. V trimming: 2 bases; J trimming: 3 bases; junction bases outside the gene matches: 12. The germline V gene encodes CDR1 SEHNR and CDR2 FQNEAQ (reference sequence). CDR3 loop: CASSLSVSGQGPDYGYTF. The CDR3 DNA sequence: TGTGCCAGCAGCTTATCCGTTTCGGGACAGGGGCCGGACTATGGCTACACCTTC.